Reported below is one TCR beta chain. Antigen unknown. Germline assignment: CDR1 SGHAT and CDR2 FQNNGV. CDR3 length equals 14 residues. With 3 bases removed from V and 8 bases from J, the gap between germline ends came to 14 bases. This sample is drawn from a study of cytomegalovirus exposure and HLA in healthy donors. Study-wide findings and caveats: The authors excluded some V segments, including TRBV6-2 and TRBV6-3, as indistinguishable. Within an earlier analysis, most TCR beta V segments proved productive either about 87% or about 30% of the time.

Healthy bone marrow donors supplied every sample. The study sampled nominally healthy donors, though unrecorded immune exposures were likely. The PCR had 60 Vbeta and 13 Jbeta primers. This table comes from immunoSEQ multiplex PCR, and its TCRdb copy is limited to in-frame clones, with some not included. The sample carries some 67,000 clones, 75% to 90% recorded once. The sequence was obtained from a woman aged 25 to 39 in good health and CMV-seropositive. The sequenced sample was PBMCs. The chain uses TRBV11-2 and TRBJ2-1; weak D call: TRBD2 (6 bases). The CDR3 bases are TGTGCCAGCAGCTTTCAGACTAGTTCATATGAGCAGTTCTTC. Its translation is CASSFQTSSYEQFF. The whole variable domain, filled in from reference TRBV11-2 and TRBJ2-1, reads EAGVAQSPRYKIIEKRQSVAFWCNPISGHATLYWYQQILGQGPKLLIQFQNNGVVDDSQLPKDRFSAERLKGVDSTLKIQPAKLEDSAVYLCASSFQTSSYEQFFGPGTRLTVL.